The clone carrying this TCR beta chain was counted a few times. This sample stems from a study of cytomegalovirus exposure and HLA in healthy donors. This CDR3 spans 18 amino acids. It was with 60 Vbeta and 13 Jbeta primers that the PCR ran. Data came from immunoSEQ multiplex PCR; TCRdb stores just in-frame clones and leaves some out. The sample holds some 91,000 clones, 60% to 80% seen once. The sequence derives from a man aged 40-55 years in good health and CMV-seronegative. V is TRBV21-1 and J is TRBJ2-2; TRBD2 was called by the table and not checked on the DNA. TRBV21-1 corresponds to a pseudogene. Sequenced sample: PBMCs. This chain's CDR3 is CASSKGLRTSGRAGELFF. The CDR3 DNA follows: TGTGCCAGCAGCAAAGGACTCCGGACTAGCGGGAGGGCCGGGGAGCTGTTTTTT.